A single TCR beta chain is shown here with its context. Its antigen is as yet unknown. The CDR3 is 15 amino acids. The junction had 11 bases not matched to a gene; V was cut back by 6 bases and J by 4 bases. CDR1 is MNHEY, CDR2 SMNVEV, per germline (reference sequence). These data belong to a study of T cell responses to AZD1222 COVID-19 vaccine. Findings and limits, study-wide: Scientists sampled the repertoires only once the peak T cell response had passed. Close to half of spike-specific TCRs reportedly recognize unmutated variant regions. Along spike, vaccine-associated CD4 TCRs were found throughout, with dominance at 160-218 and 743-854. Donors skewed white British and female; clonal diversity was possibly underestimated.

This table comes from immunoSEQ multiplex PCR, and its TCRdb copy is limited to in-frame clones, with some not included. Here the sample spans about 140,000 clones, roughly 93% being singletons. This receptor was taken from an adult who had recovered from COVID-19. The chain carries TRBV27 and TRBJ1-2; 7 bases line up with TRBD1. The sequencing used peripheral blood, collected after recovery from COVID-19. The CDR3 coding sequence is TGTGCCAGCAGCCTGACAGGGCCCTCGGTCTATGGCTACACCTTC. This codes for CASSLTGPSVYGYTF.